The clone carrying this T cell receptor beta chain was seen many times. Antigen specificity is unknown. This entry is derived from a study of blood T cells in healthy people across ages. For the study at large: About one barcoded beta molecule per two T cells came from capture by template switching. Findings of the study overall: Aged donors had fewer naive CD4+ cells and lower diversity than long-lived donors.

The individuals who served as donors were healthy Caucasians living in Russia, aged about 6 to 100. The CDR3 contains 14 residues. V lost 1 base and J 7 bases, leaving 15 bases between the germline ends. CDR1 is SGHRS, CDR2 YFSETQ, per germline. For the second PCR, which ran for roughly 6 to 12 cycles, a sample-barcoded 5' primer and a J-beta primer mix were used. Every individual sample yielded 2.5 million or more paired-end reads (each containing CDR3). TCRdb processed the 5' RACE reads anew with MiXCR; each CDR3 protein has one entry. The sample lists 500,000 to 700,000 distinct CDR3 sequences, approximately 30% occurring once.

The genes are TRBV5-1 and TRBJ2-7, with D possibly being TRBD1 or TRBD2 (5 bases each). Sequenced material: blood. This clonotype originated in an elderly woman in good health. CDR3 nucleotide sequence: TGCGCCAGCAGCTTGAGGGGACCACCCGGGGAGCAGTACTTC. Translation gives CASSLRGPPGEQYF.